These 10 T cell receptor beta chains were all obtained from the same sample, sequenced in a study of cytomegalovirus exposure and HLA in healthy donors. PCR involved 60 Vbeta and 13 Jbeta primers. The protocol was immunoSEQ multiplex PCR, while the TCRdb copy is restricted to in-frame clones and leaves out a portion. The table records about 140,000 clones, approximately 80% of them present only once. The sample was PBMCs. The receptors stem from a man under 40 in good health and CMV-seropositive.

This clone was seen only a few times. The chain combines TRBV4-1 with TRBJ1-5, with 7 bases matching TRBD1. V dropped 5 bases and J dropped 1; count of bases not matched to a gene: 5. This CDR3 is 15 amino acids long. CDR1 MGHRA and CDR2 YSYEKL come from the germline V gene. CDR3 bases: TGCGCCAGCAGCTACCGACAGGGAAGCAATCAGCCCCAGCATTTT. Amino acid sequence: CASSYRQGSNQPQHF.

V gene TRBV19 combines with J gene TRBJ2-1, with TRBD2 identical over 10 bases. Germline V gene data show CDR1 as LNHDA and CDR2 as SQIVND (reference sequence). Trimming cost V 2 bases and J 10 bases; bases outside gene matches: 8. This CDR3 contains 15 residues. In nucleotides, the CDR3 is TGTGCCAGTAGTATACTAGCGGGAGTAGGCTGGGAGCAGTTCTTC. This translates into CASSILAGVGWEQFF.

The J gene is TRBJ1-2, the V gene TRBV5-6, with D uncertain. The CDR3 runs to 12 residues. Germline assignment: CDR1 SGHDT and CDR2 YYEEEE. V was cut by 4 bases and J by 7 bases, with 11 bases left in between. CDR3 DNA: TGTGCCAGCAGCCCTCCCCCAGGTGGCTACACCTTC. This sequence encodes CASSPPPGGYTF.

This chain links TRBV18 with TRBJ2-3, with 8 bases aligning to TRBD1. Germline CDR1 is KGHSH and CDR2 is LQKENI. The CDR3 has 14 residues. J gave up 5 bases and V 3 bases, and 4 bases lay outside the gene matches. CDR3 in amino acids: CASSPADRGDTQYF. DNA of the CDR3: TGTGCCAGCTCACCGGCCGACAGGGGAGATACGCAGTATTTT.

V usage is TRBV5-6 and J usage is TRBJ1-4; 12 bases map to TRBD1. CDR1 is SGHDT, CDR2 YYEEEE, per germline. This CDR3 contains 17 residues. The trim removed 1 base at V and 10 bases at J, leaving 11 bases unmatched. The CDR3 region is CASSLWGTGGASTKLFF. In nucleotides, the CDR3 is TGTGCCAGCAGCTTGTGGGGGACAGGGGGCGCGTCGACAAAACTGTTTTTT. The entire variable domain, with the rest obtained from reference TRBV5-6 and TRBJ1-4, is as follows: DAGVTQSPTHLIKTRGQQVTLRCSPKSGHDTVSWYQQALGQGPQFIFQYYEEEERQRGNFPDRFSGHQFPNYSSELNVNALLLGDSALYLCASSLWGTGGASTKLFFGSGTQLSVL.

The gene calls are TRBV9 and TRBJ2-2; 8 nucleotides agree with TRBD1. Germline-derived CDR1 and CDR2 are SGDLS and YYNGEE. J gave up 7 bases and V 0 bases, and 5 bases lay outside the gene matches. The CDR3 has 15 residues. CDR3 nucleotides: TGTGCCAGCAGCGTAGCAGGGGGCAGTGGCGGGGAGCTGTTTTTT. Translating gives CASSVAGGSGGELFF.

V is TRBV18 and J is TRBJ1-6; possibly TRBD1 for D (5 bases). The CDR3 spans 13 residues. Trimming pared 4 bases from V and 11 bases from J, leaving 12 bases between. Germline-derived CDR1 and CDR2 are KGHSH and LQKENI. CDR3 nucleotide sequence: TGTGCCAGCTCACAGGGGAAGTCAACACCCCTCCACTTT. This translates into CASSQGKSTPLHF.

The chain uses TRBV7-2 and TRBJ1-5; perhaps TRBD1 as D (6 bases). Germline V gene lookup returns CDR1 SGHTA and CDR2 FQGNSA. This CDR3 is 13 amino acids long. V lost 6 bases to trimming and J lost 4 bases, with 10 bases between them. CDR3 bases: TGTGCCAGCAGTGTAAGGGGGAATCAGCCCCAGCATTTT. Its translation is CASSVRGNQPQHF.

CDR3 nucleotides: TGTGCCAGCAGCTTGGGCAGGCGTGGCGATGAGCAGTTCTTC. This gives the protein CASSLGRRGDEQFF. V gene TRBV5-8 combines with J gene TRBJ2-1; D unresolved. V lost 0 bases and J lost 8, with 12 bases in between. CDR1 is SGHTS, CDR2 YDEGEE, per germline. The CDR3 extends over 14 amino acids.

The chain uses TRBV5-1 and TRBJ2-2; D possibly corresponds to TRBD2 (6 bases). This CDR3 comprises 15 residues. The V end lost 4 bases, the J end lost 3 bases, and 13 bases lay between the germline ends. From germline, CDR1 is SGHRS and CDR2 YFSETQ. CDR3 DNA: TGCGCCAGCAGCAGCCGGGACTGGGACACCGGGGAGCTGTTTTTT. Its translation is CASSSRDWDTGELFF.